This T cell receptor beta chain was recorded in a study of T cells in Graves' hyperthyroidism and ophthalmopathy (dated by TCRdb to between 2018 and 2021). Regarding the research as a whole: Peripheral blood samples were taken at initial diagnosis, before any treatment was given. A discovery cohort of around 98 patients, roughly 40 with Graves' ophthalmopathy and 55 to 65 with stable Graves' hyperthyroidism, was used to find distinguishing TCR V-J signatures. Prospective prediction of ophthalmopathy was tested in an independent validation cohort consisting of 18 hyperthyroidism patients and approximately 16 patients who later progressed to ophthalmopathy. The approximately 90 discovery patients were divided at random into training and test sets in a 7:3 ratio. Thyroid tissue and blood T-cell repertoires from six or seven Graves' hyperthyroidism patients were also compared in the study. After blood sampling, hyperthyroidism patients were treated with methimazole at a starting dose of 30 mg daily, and ophthalmopathy patients were treated with high-dose intravenous methylprednisolone. The paper describes TCR Vbeta CDR3 sequencing of 120 to 150 peripheral blood samples, made up of 40 to 45 ophthalmopathy patients, roughly 80 hyperthyroidism patients and 17 progressor patients. The study at large found these results: Blood samples also contained most of the expanded thyroid clonotypes (frequency above 0.001), which suggests that blood repertoires may reflect thyroid immune responses. Ophthalmopathy was separated from stable hyperthyroidism by a 13 V-J signature model, with around 90% sensitivity and about 81% specificity obtained in cross-validation and 80%/75% obtained in testing. No statistical method was used to fix the sample size in advance, and group allocation was not hidden from the investigators. In validation, the model predicted progression to ophthalmopathy with about 71% sensitivity and approximately 78% specificity, a median of around six months before onset.

At least ten counts were recorded for this clonotype. What antigen it recognizes has not been identified. Per-base quality was not reported, and no clone a single base away is much larger than it. TCR beta CDR3 regions were amplified from RNA transcripts. The TCR CDR3 was subjected to a first round of RT-PCR using the HTBI primer set and the Qiagen OneStep RT-PCR kit. Libraries were constructed in a second round of multiplex PCR, after which size selection and purification were carried out. Libraries were sequenced paired-end with 100 bp reads on an Illumina HiSeq2000. In the source study's methods: SOAPnuke was used to process the raw data, removing reads that contained adapters or uncalled bases, had a mean Phred below 15, or lacked an exact match to the constant primer or identifier. COPE v1.2.5 was used to merge the high-quality paired reads, and each unique nucleotide sequence was defined as a clonotype. Clonotypes were aligned to IMGT TRBV, TRBD and TRBJ reference segments using MiTCR v1.1. The analysis was restricted to V-J combinations with a frequency above 0.0001, which together covered 99% to 99.2% of the repertoires. A TCS score was defined as the ratio of F50 (clonal expansion) to E x V (chaos), with BLOSUM62-based TCRdist applied between CDR3 peptides within each V-J. Welch's t-statistics and random forest reduced around 510 V-J features to roughly 13, which were used in a naive Bayes classifier (R e1071). TCRdb cleaned the public reads at Q25 with fastp, built clones with MiXCR and kept in-frame beta chains. For every CDR3 protein sequence, its rows merge into one entry that carries the most common genes and DNA. The authors' filters were not applied to this entry. In this sample the table shows 250,000 or so distinct CDR3 sequences, over 15% of which occur a single time. 25% to 30% of the sample is in the top ten clones.

CDR1 MDHEN and CDR2 SYDVKM were looked up in the germline V gene. Relative to germline, V is missing 3 bases and J is missing 9 bases, with 5 bases of the junction outside any gene match. The CDR3 runs 14 amino acids, cysteine and phenylalanine included. The DNA shown is the 42-base CDR3, in frame from base 1. Ophthalmopathy patients had moderately to severely active disease, Clinical Activity Score of at least 3, NOSPECS grade of at least 4, and duration under 3 months. Any patient with an uncontrolled infection, another autoimmune disease, pregnancy or lactation was excluded. Diagnoses relied on clinical symptoms, serum thyroxine and TRAb, thyroid ultrasound and orbital computed tomography. PBMCs were isolated from approximately 10 ml of fresh peripheral blood by Ficoll-Paque density gradient centrifugation. Trizol reagent was used to extract total RNA, and RNA quality was then checked on an Agilent 2100 Bioanalyzer.

This clonotype originated in a woman aged 18-35 years with Graves' ophthalmopathy. Sequenced input: blood. This receptor chain uses TRBV28 and TRBJ1-6, and 7 junction bases match TRBD1. The CDR3 protein sequence reads: CASSFRPGGSPLHF. At the DNA level, the sequence is TGTGCCAGCAGTTTTCGGCCAGGGGGTTCACCCCTCCACTTT.